This T cell receptor beta chain was found in a study of cytomegalovirus exposure and HLA in healthy donors. Germline V lookup: CDR1 DFQATT, CDR2 SNEGSKA (reference sequence). This CDR3 has 11 amino acids. V gave up 3 bases and J gave up 7 bases; unmatched junction bases: 2. The PCR employed 60 Vbeta primers together with 13 Jbeta primers. Profiling relied on immunoSEQ multiplex PCR, and the TCRdb table lists in-frame clones only, not all of them. This repertoire shows fewer than 200,000 clones, roughly nine tenths found once; its top ten account for roughly 0.24%. This sequence originates from a girl under two years old in good health and CMV-seronegative. The chain has TRBV20-1 and TRBJ1-1, with TRBD1 matching 7 bases. Sequencing was carried out using PBMCs. The CDR3: CSARGTVEAFF. Here the CDR3 DNA reads TGCAGTGCTAGGGGGACAGTTGAAGCTTTCTTT.